This TCR beta chain stems from a study of cytomegalovirus exposure and HLA in healthy donors. The data were produced by immunoSEQ multiplex PCR, yet TCRdb's version contains in-frame clones alone and is incomplete. The sample lists tens of thousands of clones; roughly nine tenths were seen once. Study outcomes and limitations: Reports showed the classifier diagnosing cytomegalovirus status with high specificity and sensitivity. There were 150 to 200 TCR beta chains listed as cytomegalovirus-associated.

Details on this clone: Antigen specificity is unknown.

The V segment lost 3 bases and the J segment 0 bases; nucleotides outside the gene matches: 4. This CDR3 has 16 amino acids. The V gene's germline CDR1 is SGHTA and CDR2 FQGNSA. V gene TRBV7-2 combines with J gene TRBJ2-3, with 9 positions matching TRBD2. The material sequenced was PBMCs. This sequence was found in a man younger than 30 in good health and CMV-seronegative. The CDR3 spells CASSFRTSESTDTQYF. The CDR3 DNA follows: TGTGCCAGCAGCTTCCGGACTAGCGAAAGCACAGATACGCAGTATTTT.